This T cell receptor (beta chain) was obtained from a study of T cell responses to AZD1222 COVID-19 vaccine listed by TCRdb under 2021. At the level of the whole study: A total of under 250 trial participants underwent TCR sequencing, of whom nearly 210 had received two doses of AZD1222 and around 26 had received two doses of the MenACWY control vaccine. Enrollment into the trials was organized by age into subgroups of 18-55, 56-69 and 70-plus years, and those subgroups contained roughly 140, 27 and 60 TCR-sequenced participants, respectively. What the authors observed across the whole study: Participants were mostly white British and included more females than males, and it was suggested by the authors that clonal diversity may have been underestimated. Conclusions about previously exposed vaccinees are limited, since just six or seven AZD1222 recipients were seropositive for SARS-CoV-2 at baseline. The whole spike protein was spanned by vaccine-associated CD4 TCRs, and dominant responses were seen in regions 160-218 and 743-854. After two AZD1222 doses, spike-specific TCR breadth and depth were significantly higher than at day 0 and than in MenACWY recipients. Nearly half of unique spike-specific TCRs reportedly recognized epitopes outside regions mutated in the B.1.351 and B.1.1.7 variants. Because no samples from the day 14 peak response were available, repertoires could be characterized only after the peak T cell response. The 56-69-year group was small, and its depth increase did not reach significance, likely because of low power.

The CDR3 regions of human TCRbeta chains were analyzed by immunosequencing. Regarding the original processing steps: TCRs in the repertoires were matched against a reference library of SARS-CoV-2-specific TCRs that had been generated with the MIRA antigen-specificity platform. Breadth meant the fraction of unique TCRs that were SARS-CoV-2-associated, whereas depth meant the fraction of total T cells that were SARS-CoV-2-associated. Using the MIRA data, each spike-specific TCR was mapped to the spike region that the TCR reacts to and placed in a CD4 or CD8 class. Log10-transformed breadth and depth values were compared by one-way ANOVA with Sidak's multiple comparisons tests. In TCRdb, the immuneACCESS table is reduced to in-frame sequences with V and J assigned. These tables do not hold every clone; where another copy was compared, an unresolved V gene accounts for under half, and the others remain unexplained. V and J calls and clone size follow that table, whereas D and trimming were derived from the DNA. Present in this sample are around 130,000 clones, around 86% of which were seen just once. The top ten constitute around 2.9% of the sample.

The sample's time point label, decoded: about 28 days (+/-7) after the second vaccine dose. Because spike-specific TCR depth and breadth did not differ between the two schedules, AZD1222 recipients who got a second dose at roughly 4 weeks were pooled with those who got a second dose at roughly 12 weeks. Samples from vaccinated people were obtained from the UK trials COV001 and COV002, which included a single-blind randomized controlled phase 2/3 trial of AZD1222 (ChAdOx1 nCoV-19) in healthy adults. For TCRbeta chain sequencing, PBMC samples from trial participants were taken at day 0 and at day 28 after the second dose. The cysteine opens and the phenylalanine closes a CDR3 of 14 amino acids. Only the CDR3 DNA is retained, 42 bases long and in frame from the first base. V and J are truncated by 2 bases and 5 bases respectively, leaving an intervening sequence of 9 bases. The germline V gene gives CDR1 as SGHVS and CDR2 as FNYEAQ.

As for this clone: Its binding antigen is unknown. No base quality values were provided; no much bigger clone lies one nucleotide off.

The material was peripheral blood, obtained 28 days after the second AZD1222 dose. The sequence derives from an adult who received the AZD1222 COVID-19 vaccine. This receptor chain uses TRBV7-6 and TRBJ1-4; the D gene cannot be named for sure. The CDR3 region has the sequence CASSLSGENEKLFF. The DNA reads as follows: TGTGCCAGCAGCTTATCGGGAGAAAATGAAAAACTGTTTTTT.